This TCR beta chain was profiled in a study of spatial heterogeneity in lung cancer. Study context: Unique TCR and UMI combinations averaged more than ten appearances each in raw reads. Study-wide results and limits: Numbers of ubiquitous and regional expanded TCRs tracked ubiquitous and regional nonsynonymous mutation counts, respectively. One measure, the expanded intratumoral alpha and beta TCR count, tracked tumor mutation counts.

Many counts were recorded for this clonotype. Its antigen is undetermined. This beta chain was picked up by a library intended for alpha chains and is off target, so its count carries little meaning. MiXCR was run by TCRdb on the 5' RACE reads, yielding one entry per CDR3 protein. The sample contains 7,200 or so distinct CDR3 sequences, under 7.5% of which appear only once. The germline gives CDR1 LNHNV, CDR2 YYDKDF (reference sequence). Trimming removed 8 bases at V and 2 bases at J, with 19 bases between. The CDR3 has 16 amino acids. Documented time point: sample taken at primary tumor resection. Samples were donated by 72 untreated early-stage non-small cell lung cancer patients. The authors sequenced whole RNA from tumor, nontumor lung or frozen PBMC without sorting.

The V and J genes are TRBV15 and TRBJ2-1; no reliable D call. Sequences were derived from lung tumor tissue, sampled at surgery. The source of this sequence is a female donor with early-stage non-small cell lung cancer. The CDR3 DNA follows: TGTGCCACCCATGACTGGGCATCCTACACCTACAATGAGCAGTTCTTC. It codes for CATHDWASYTYNEQFF.